This T cell receptor (beta chain) was recovered during a study of siplizumab effects on memory and regulatory T cells. TCR templates numbering 80,000 to 100,000 were assayed per sample. Assay: immunoSEQ multiplex PCR; the TCRdb copy retains only in-frame clones and omits some. The table records roughly 56,000 clones, around 97% of them present only once. Of note for this clone: Its specificity is unknown.

The CDR3 sequence is 14 residues long. Germline V gene data show CDR1 as SGHDN and CDR2 as FVKESK. Trimming stripped 4 bases from V and 4 bases from J, with 13 bases between. Broader study findings: Proliferating Tregs' suppressive function in siplizumab cultures went unconfirmed. Mappable alloreactive CD4+ clones came from Treg cells less than 70% of the time on average with siplizumab, against under 30% in controls. The alloreactive clones that mapped to unstimulated subsets made up only a minor fraction.

The sequence came from a human donor in good health. Material for sequencing was naive CD8+ T cells sorted from blood. This sequence joins TRBV14 and TRBJ1-2; D gene ambiguous. CDR3 in DNA: TGTGCCAGCAGCCCCGTTGGCAGTTTCTATGGCTACACCTTC. Protein product: CASSPVGSFYGYTF.